These 13 T cell receptor beta chains were all obtained from the same sample, sequenced in a study of blood T cell repertoires in COVID-19. TCRdb's table, derived via immunoSEQ multiplex PCR, lists solely in-frame clones and lacks some. The sample shows about 190,000 clones, over 75% of them seen only once. Sequencing was carried out using peripheral blood. Receptors were obtained from a middle-aged woman who had recovered from COVID-19.

This chain uses TRBV14 with TRBJ2-3, with 7 bases fitting TRBD1. The CDR3 is made up of 15 amino acids. The V segment lost 4 bases and the J segment 10 bases; nucleotides outside the gene matches: 14. The germline V gene has CDR1 SGHDN and CDR2 FVKESK. The CDR3 region is CASSPYLTTGSPQYF. The CDR3 nucleotides read TGTGCCAGCAGCCCGTATTTGACGACAGGGTCGCCGCAGTATTTT.

The rearrangement uses TRBV6-5 and TRBJ1-1; 8 nucleotides match TRBD1. Germline V lookup: CDR1 MNHEY, CDR2 SVGAGI. The V and J ends lost 6 bases and 5 bases, in that order; junction bases with no gene match: 8. The CDR3 is made up of 14 amino acids. CDR3 DNA sequence: TGTGCCAGCAGGATTGACAGGGGAGGGACTGAAGCTTTCTTT. Amino acid sequence: CASRIDRGGTEAFF.

J is TRBJ2-7 and V is TRBV6-6; TRBD1 might be the D (6 bases). The CDR3 covers 14 residues. V lost 7 bases and J lost 0, with 13 bases in between. Germline lookup yields CDR1 MNHNY and CDR2 SVGAGI (reference sequence). As DNA, the CDR3 is TGTGCCAGCACCTCGACAGGAGTCTCCTACGAGCAGTACTTC. It codes for CASTSTGVSYEQYF.

This sequence joins TRBV6-1 and TRBJ2-5; D may be TRBD1 (5 bases). V dropped 3 bases and J dropped 4 bases, with 9 bases sitting between them. Germline V gene data show CDR1 as MNHNS and CDR2 as SASEGT. The CDR3 contains 13 residues. The CDR3 region has the DNA TGTGCCAGCAGTGAGTATAGGGGAGAGACCCAGTACTTC. It translates to CASSEYRGETQYF.

This clone was detected a few times. This chain links TRBV11-2 with TRBJ2-7; TRBD1 aligns across 10 bases. This CDR3 comprises 15 residues. Trimming removed 5 bases from V and 5 bases from J; junction bases left unmatched: 9. CDR1 is SGHAT, CDR2 FQNNGV, per germline. Here the CDR3 DNA reads TGTGCCAGCAGCCCTACGAGACAGGGGGCCCACGAGCAGTACTTC. This codes for CASSPTRQGAHEQYF.

The rearrangement links TRBV19 to TRBJ1-2; no clear D. Trimming took 1 base from V and 6 from J, leaving 6 bases between them. Germline loops: CDR1 LNHDA, CDR2 SQIVND (reference sequence). The CDR3 totals 12 residues. CDR3 amino acids: CASSIVGDGYTF. Written as DNA, the CDR3 is TGTGCCAGTAGTATAGTCGGAGATGGCTACACCTTC. The variable domain in full, with the rest retrieved from reference TRBV19 and TRBJ1-2, is DGGITQSPKYLFRKEGQNVTLSCEQNLNHDAMYWYRQDPGQGLRLIYYSQIVNDFQKGDIAEGYSVSREKKESFPLTVTSAQKNPTAFYLCASSIVGDGYTFGSGTRLTVV.

The chain links TRBV7-8 to TRBJ2-1, with D possibly being TRBD2 (5 bases). This CDR3 has 16 amino acids. Trimming took 5 bases from V and 6 from J, leaving 20 bases between them. Germline lookup yields CDR1 SGHVS and CDR2 FQNEAQ. CDR3 in DNA: TGTGCCAGCAGCCCCAAAGAGAGGAGCGGTTCCAATGAGCAGTTCTTC. Amino acids: CASSPKERSGSNEQFF.

The rearrangement links TRBV12-3 or TRBV12-4 to TRBJ2-3; D is uncertain. The CDR3 has 12 residues. With 6 bases removed from V and 6 bases from J, the gap between germline ends came to 10 bases. DNA for the CDR3: TGTGCCAGCAGCCAAAACTCGGATACGCAGTATTTT. Its translation is CASSQNSDTQYF.

The chain links TRBV19 to TRBJ2-2; maybe TRBD1 (6 bases). Deletions cut 5 bases from V and 3 bases from J, with 10 bases between. Germline V gene lookup returns CDR1 LNHDA and CDR2 SQIVND (reference sequence). The CDR3 totals 14 residues. The CDR3 DNA reads TGTGCCAGTAGTGTACAGGGATACACCGGGGAGCTGTTTTTT. Translation gives CASSVQGYTGELFF.

J is TRBJ2-3 and V is TRBV19, with D tentatively TRBD2 (6 bases). This CDR3 contains 16 residues. The germline V gene has CDR1 LNHDA and CDR2 SQIVND (reference sequence). Deletions cut 7 bases from V and 2 bases from J, with 19 bases between. The CDR3 here is CASIGRSTGDTDTQYF. Written as DNA, the CDR3 is TGTGCCAGTATCGGAAGATCAACGGGGGACACAGATACGCAGTATTTT.

This sequence joins TRBV19 and TRBJ2-7, with 12 nucleotides matching TRBD2. Germline CDR1 reads LNHDA; CDR2 reads SQIVND (reference sequence). The CDR3 runs to 14 residues. J was trimmed by 6 bases and V by 4 bases; bases with no gene match: 4. The CDR3 loop reads CASSRLAGEGEQYF. CDR3 in DNA: TGTGCCAGTAGTAGACTAGCGGGAGAAGGCGAGCAGTACTTC.

The V call is TRBV18, the J call TRBJ2-7, with a weak D call TRBD2 (6 bases). The CDR3 spans 14 residues. Germline CDR1 reads KGHSH; CDR2 reads LQKENI. The V and J ends lost 5 bases and 3 bases respectively, with 14 bases between them. The CDR3 nucleotides read TGTGCCAGCTCAGCCGGGACTGGTCTCTACGAGCAGTACTTC. Protein: CASSAGTGLYEQYF.

The chain couples TRBV7-2 to TRBJ2-7; TRBD2 agrees at 7 bases. Germline assignment: CDR1 SGHTA and CDR2 FQGNSA. The CDR3 loop spans 15 amino acids. V lost 8 bases and J lost 2; bases outside the gene matches: 12. This CDR3 reads CASGKRGAGAYEQYF. CDR3 DNA: TGTGCCAGCGGAAAACGAGGCGCGGGGGCCTACGAGCAGTACTTC. Based on the CDR3 plus reference TRBV7-2 and TRBJ2-7, the full variable domain is GAGVSQSPSNKVTEKGKDVELRCDPISGHTALYWYRQSLGQGLEFLIYFQGNSAPDKSGLPSDRFSAERTGGSVSTLTIQRTQQEDSAVYLCASGKRGAGAYEQYFGPGTRLTVT.